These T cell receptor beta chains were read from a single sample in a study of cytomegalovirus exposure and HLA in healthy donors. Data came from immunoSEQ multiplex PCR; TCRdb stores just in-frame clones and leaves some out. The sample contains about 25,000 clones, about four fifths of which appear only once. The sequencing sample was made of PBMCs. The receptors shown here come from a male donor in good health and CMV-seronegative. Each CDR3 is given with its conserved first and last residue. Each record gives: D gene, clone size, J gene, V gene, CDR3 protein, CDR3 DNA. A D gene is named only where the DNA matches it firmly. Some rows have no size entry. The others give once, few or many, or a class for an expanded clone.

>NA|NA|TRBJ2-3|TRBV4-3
CASSQDRYTQYF
TGCGCCAGCAGCCAAGATCGGTATACGCAGTATTTT
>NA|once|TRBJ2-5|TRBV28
CASSFGGETQYF
TGTGCCAGCAGTTTCGGGGGAGAGACCCAGTACTTC
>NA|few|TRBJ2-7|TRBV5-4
CASSLWQGVGEQYF
TGTGCCAGCAGCTTGTGGCAGGGCGTAGGCGAGCAGTACTTC
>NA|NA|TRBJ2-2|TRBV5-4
CASSLEGGGELFF
TGTGCCAGCAGCTTGGAGGGAGGCGGGGAGCTGTTTTTT
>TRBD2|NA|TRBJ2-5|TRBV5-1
CASSGGLAGGLIGGETQYF
TGCGCCAGCAGCGGTGGACTAGCGGGGGGGCTGATTGGGGGAGAGACCCAGTACTTC
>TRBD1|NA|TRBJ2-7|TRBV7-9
CSSSLTGGEQYF
TGTTCCAGCAGCTTGACAGGGGGCGAGCAGTACTTC
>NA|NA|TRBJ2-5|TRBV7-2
CASSLVAGRRETQYF
TGTGCCAGCAGCTTGGTCGCAGGACGGAGGGAGACCCAGTACTTC
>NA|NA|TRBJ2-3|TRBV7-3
CASGEGATSDTQYF
TGTGCCAGCGGCGAGGGCGCGACCTCAGATACGCAGTATTTT
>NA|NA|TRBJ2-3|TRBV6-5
CASRVGEGVDTQYF
TGTGCCAGCAGGGTAGGGGAGGGGGTTGATACGCAGTATTTT
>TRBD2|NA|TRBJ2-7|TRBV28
CASSLATSATYEQYF
TGTGCCAGCAGTTTAGCGACTAGCGCGACCTACGAGCAGTACTTC
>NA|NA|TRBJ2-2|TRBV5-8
CASSPYFRAGELFF
TGTGCCAGCAGCCCCTATTTTAGAGCCGGGGAGCTGTTTTTT
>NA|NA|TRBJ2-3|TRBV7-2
CASSSGLALITDTQYF
TGTGCCAGCAGCTCCGGGCTAGCGCTAATCACAGATACGCAGTATTTT
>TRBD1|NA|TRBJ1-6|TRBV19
CASSDRTGVESPLHF
TGTGCCAGTAGTGATCGGACAGGGGTGGAATCACCCCTCCACTTT
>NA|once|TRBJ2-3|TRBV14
CASSPGQSTDTQYF
TGTGCCAGCAGCCCCGGACAGAGCACAGATACGCAGTATTTT
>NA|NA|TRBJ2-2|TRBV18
CASSPTSTGELFF
TGTGCCAGCTCACCTACCAGCACCGGGGAGCTGTTTTTT
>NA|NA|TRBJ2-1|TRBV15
CATSRDPDSSYNEQFF
TGTGCCACCAGCAGAGATCCCGACTCTTCCTACAATGAGCAGTTCTTC
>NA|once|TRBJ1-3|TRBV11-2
CASSFGLASGNTIYF
TGTGCCAGCAGCTTTGGACTGGCTTCTGGAAACACCATATATTTT
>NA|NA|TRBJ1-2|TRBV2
CASSVYTVSGGYTF
TGTGCCAGCAGTGTTTACACGGTCTCGGGTGGCTACACCTTC
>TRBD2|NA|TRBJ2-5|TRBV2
CASSEAASGSGQETQYF
TGTGCCAGCAGTGAAGCGGCTAGCGGGAGTGGGCAAGAGACCCAGTACTTC
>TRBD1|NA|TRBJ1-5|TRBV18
CASSPAGTASRGNQPQHF
TGTGCCAGCTCACCGGCGGGGACAGCCTCCCGGGGCAATCAGCCCCAGCATTTT
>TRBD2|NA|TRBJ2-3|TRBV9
CASSVAGTSGTDTQYF
TGTGCCAGCAGCGTAGCCGGGACTAGCGGCACAGATACGCAGTATTTT
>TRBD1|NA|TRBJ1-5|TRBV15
CATSRGTGGNQPQHF
TGTGCCACCAGCAGGGGGACAGGGGGCAATCAGCCCCAGCATTTT
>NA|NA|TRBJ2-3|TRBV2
CASSESLWFAGKYSDTQYF
TGTGCCAGCAGTGAGTCATTGTGGTTTGCCGGGAAGTATTCAGATACGCAGTATTTT
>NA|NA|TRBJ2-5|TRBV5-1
CASSPGLSGETQYF
TGCGCCAGCAGCCCGGGACTTTCCGGGGAGACCCAGTACTTC
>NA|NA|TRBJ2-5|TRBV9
CASSVGGLETQYF
TGTGCCAGCAGCGTAGGTGGGCTGGAGACCCAGTACTTC
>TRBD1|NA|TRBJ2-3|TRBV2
CASSRDRVIADTQYF
TGTGCCAGCAGCCGGGACAGGGTAATTGCGGATACGCAGTATTTT
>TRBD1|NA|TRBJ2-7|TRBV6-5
CASSYLSGQEPYEQYF
TGTGCCAGCAGTTACCTTTCGGGACAGGAACCCTACGAGCAGTACTTC
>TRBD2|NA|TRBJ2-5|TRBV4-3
CASSQGLAQETQYF
TGCGCCAGCAGCCAAGGACTAGCTCAAGAGACCCAGTACTTC
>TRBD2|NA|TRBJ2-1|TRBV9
CASSLASGSSYNEQFF
TGTGCCAGCAGCCTCGCTAGCGGAAGCTCCTACAATGAGCAGTTCTTC
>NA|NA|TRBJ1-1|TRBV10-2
CASSGPRTEAFF
TGCGCCAGCAGTGGGCCTAGGACTGAAGCTTTCTTT
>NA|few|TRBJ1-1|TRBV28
CASSSSDTEAFF
TGTGCCAGCAGTTCCTCGGACACTGAAGCTTTCTTT
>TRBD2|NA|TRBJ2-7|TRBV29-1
CSVLIHGLAGGRLESYEQYF
TGCAGCGTTCTTATCCATGGACTAGCGGGGGGCAGGCTCGAATCCTACGAGCAGTACTTC
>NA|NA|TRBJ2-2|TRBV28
CASSLTVNTGELFF
TGTGCCAGCAGTTTGACAGTAAACACCGGGGAGCTGTTTTTT
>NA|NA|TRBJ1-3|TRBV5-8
CASSLAYGLRYGNTIYF
TGTGCCAGCAGCTTGGCGTATGGTCTCAGGTACGGAAACACCATATATTTT
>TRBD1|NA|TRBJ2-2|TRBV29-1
CSVARGLNTGELFF
TGCAGCGTTGCTAGGGGGCTCAACACCGGGGAGCTGTTTTTT
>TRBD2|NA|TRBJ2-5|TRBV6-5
CASRGRETQYF
TGTGCCAGCAGGGGGCGGGAGACTCAGTACTTC
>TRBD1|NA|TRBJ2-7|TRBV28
CASSSPGNRGYEQYF
TGTGCCAGCAGTTCCCCAGGGAACAGGGGCTACGAGCAGTACTTC
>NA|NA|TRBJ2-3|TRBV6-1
CASSAYLGRAQYF
TGTGCCAGCAGTGCGTATCTAGGTCGGGCGCAGTATTTT
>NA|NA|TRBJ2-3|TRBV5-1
CASSFFSTDTQYF
TGCGCCAGCAGCTTTTTTAGCACGGATACGCAGTATTTT
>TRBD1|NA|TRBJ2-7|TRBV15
CATSRADRAYEQYF
TGTGCCACCAGCAGAGCTGACAGGGCCTACGAGCAGTACTTC
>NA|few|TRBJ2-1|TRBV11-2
CASSSGLHNEQFF
TGTGCCAGCAGCTCGGGACTTCACAATGAGCAGTTCTTC
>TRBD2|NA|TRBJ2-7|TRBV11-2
CASSPVWEGEQYF
TGTGCCAGCAGCCCCGTGTGGGAGGGGGAGCAGTACTTC
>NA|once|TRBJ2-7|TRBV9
CASSDQAGYEQYF
TGTGCCAGCAGCGACCAGGCGGGCTACGAGCAGTACTTC
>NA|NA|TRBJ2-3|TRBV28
CASSRSSGNTQYF
TGTGCCAGCAGTCGCTCCTCAGGGAATACGCAGTATTTT
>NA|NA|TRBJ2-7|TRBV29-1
CSAWGQAPPYEQYF
TGCAGCGCATGGGGGCAAGCCCCACCGTACGAGCAGTACTTC
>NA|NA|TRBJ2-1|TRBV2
CASSAGGGDYNEQFF
TGTGCCAGCAGCGCAGGCGGAGGCGATTACAATGAGCAGTTCTTC